This record concerns one TCR beta chain sequence. What this receptor recognizes is not known. The sample holds no much larger clone one base away, and base qualities are not on file. This sample is part of a study of cytomegalovirus exposure and HLA in healthy donors (dated by TCRdb to 2016 to 2017). Background for the entire study: According to an earlier analysis of 550 to 750 of the donors, some 180 million T cells yielded roughly 100 million unique TCR beta sequences and more than 250 Gb of sequence data. HLA typing included class I and class II loci at four-digit resolution. Among the roughly 390 genotyped donors, around 79% belonged to the genetic ancestry cluster associated with self-reported Caucasian donors. An earlier analysis of some 500 of the donors applied high-throughput TCR beta sequencing to assess whether each TCR beta V gene segment acted as functional or pseudogenic. The study profiled the T cell repertoires of under 700 subjects by immunosequencing and related them to cytomegalovirus serostatus. In a later genetic analysis, genome-wide SNP genotypes for 398 of the 666 donors were used, and that subset was treated as a discovery cohort. Typing coverage varied by locus: roughly 620-640 donors for A, B, C, DRB1 and DQB1; roughly 520 for DQA1; about 600 for DPA1; roughly 450 for DPB1. Four to six DR-DQ haplotypes were handled as single units for association and clustering, since linkage in the cohort was strong. The study aimed to test whether signatures of past pathogen exposure could be identified by cataloging public T cell receptors. To predict cytomegalovirus infection status, the study combined high-throughput TCR immunosequencing, statistical association of individual TCRs with disease status, and machine learning. Every discovery cohort repertoire had been produced on one sequencing platform. Alongside the repertoire data, information on donor age, sex, ethnicity and CMV serostatus was compiled. A separate validation cohort of roughly 130 different subjects was used in addition to the roughly 700-subject first cohort. An early release that covered some 640 HLA-typed donors contained approximately 300 gigabases of sequencing data and around 85 million unique TCR sequences. A later analysis re-analyzed previously published TCR beta repertoires from hundreds of donors and added high-resolution HLA genotyping to study TCR occurrence patterns. On average, 235,054 unique TCR beta nucleotide sequences were sequenced per donor among more than 350 genotyped donors of the cohort, with about 17% of those sequences being non-productive. Rather than using new phenotypic data, the later analysis identified candidate immune exposures from TCR beta sequences and from how often those sequences occurred across donors. Broader findings and caveats from the paper: In an earlier analysis of 587 of the donors, most TCR beta V segments appeared in productive rearrangements about 90% or about 30% of the time, broadly matching IMGT annotations. According to the authors, the approach could potentially be generalized to other disease states and immunological phenotypes. An association between a missense DCLRE1C variant and V-gene and J-gene trimming of TCR beta chains was found in a later genetic analysis and replicated in an independent cohort. Most TCR sequences were seen in very few donors, while some public TCRs were found in many individuals. The earlier analysis of nearly 600 of the donors excluded around 17 rarely observed V segments, including chromosome 9 orphons, because counts were too low. A further reported finding was that TCR beta sequences accurately predicted the HLA-A and HLA-B alleles for most subjects in the first cohort. In this cohort, only TCR beta chains were sequenced, and detectable features were limited by the absence of alpha or paired-chain data. Compared with the roughly 710-donor mean, donors in an Asian-associated ancestry cluster had fewer N-insertions in productive TCRs, according to a later genetic analysis. HLA typing was unavailable for some donors at each locus, so association tests used only the typed subset. Some IMGT-functional V segments, including TRBV6-2 and TRBV6-3, could not be distinguished by the 87-base-pair reads and were therefore excluded. At a false discovery rate of 0.05, a later analysis linked under 20,000 TCR beta sequences to specific HLA alleles. In a later analysis, most CMV-associated TCR beta chains were found to appear HLA-restricted, with HLA associations seemingly driven largely by CMV exposure. In a later analysis, the rate of TCR association differed among HLA loci, with DRB1 alleles having the most associated TCRs and HLA-C alleles having the fewest. Sequencing depth was assumed to be roughly uniform across donors in the presence/absence analyses, though that assumption may not hold. The only immune exposure information available for the cohort was CMV serostatus. When HLA alleles, especially DR and DQ, strongly co-occurred, TCR associations were difficult to assign to individual alleles. In vitro tests confirmed that a few of the cytomegalovirus-associated TCR beta chains recognize cytomegalovirus antigens. Cytomegalovirus status was reported to be diagnosed by the classifier with high specificity and sensitivity in both the original and validation cohorts. A later analysis reported that several top co-occurrence clusters appeared linked to parvovirus B19, influenza, CMV and Epstein-Barr virus. The study gave a list of over 150 TCR beta chains associated with cytomegalovirus. Correlated functional status among segregating V segments might reflect linkage disequilibrium, but an unknown experimental factor could not be ruled out. In a later analysis, HLA-associated TCR beta chains were found to be more clonally expanded and to have lower generation probabilities than equally common non-associated chains. The sequencing pipeline was judged likely to have produced a cluster of highly shared sequence variants as a technical artifact.

For this chain, trimming is 5 bases at the V end and 0 bases at the J end, and the number of junction bases without a gene match is 2. CDR1 and CDR2, per the germline V gene (reference sequence), are MNHEY and SMNVEV. The cysteine opens and the phenylalanine closes a CDR3 of 15 amino acids. The CDR3 DNA has 45 bases and is translated from base 1. Library method: the immunoSEQ multiplex PCR assay. The multiplex PCR relied on a mix of 60 forward primers for TCR Vbeta segments and 13 reverse primers for TCR Jbeta segments. A multiplex PCR assay on genomic DNA amplified the CDR3 region of rearranged TCR beta genes. On the Illumina HiSeq System, the amplified TCR beta libraries were sequenced as 87-base-pair reads. The source study handled its data this way. A later analysis counted tens of millions of unique TCR beta chains across the 500 to 850 repertoires, and some 11 million of these chains were shared by at least two donors. Raw reads were error-corrected and collapsed into unique sequences by a nearest-neighbor algorithm in which closely related sequences were merged to remove PCR and sequencing errors. Alignment of CDR3 sequences to IMGT reference sequences was used to assign V, D and J gene segments. For a sequence to be retained, a match of at least six nucleotides to both a V gene segment and a J gene segment was required. Rearrangements were classified as productive when the CDR3 lacked stop codons and remained in frame with V and J, and all other rearrangements were classified as non-productive. Following IMGT convention, CDR3 was defined as the stretch from the second conserved V-encoded cysteine to the conserved J-encoded phenylalanine. Sequences without an unambiguous match to a single V gene segment were excluded from the earlier analysis of about 600 of the donors. In an earlier analysis of about 590 of the donors, a V segment was called functional when productive rearrangements were above 56.7%, and segregating when the standard deviation between donors exceeded 5%. A statistical classification framework was built for diagnosing cytomegalovirus status from the catalog of TCR beta chain sequences. In a later analysis, V and J genes were assigned by comparing TCR nucleotide sequences against IMGT/GENE-DB human TR gene sequences. A later analysis assigned CDR3 sequences and most-parsimonious VDJ recombination scenarios with the TCRdist pipeline. A later analysis defined each TCR beta chain by its CDR3 amino acid sequence plus V-gene family, and excluded reads lacking a unique V-gene family. To address suspected cross-contamination and a sequencing artifact, a later analysis removed roughly 580 highly shared, low-generation-probability nucleotide sequences. For each public chain, a later analysis derived a clonal expansion index from normalized ranks of inferred template counts within each repertoire. Generation probabilities in a later analysis came from a VDJ recombination model fitted to out-of-frame rearrangements, and those results were checked against IGoR. A later analysis scored TCR-TCR, TCR-HLA and TCR-CMV co-occurrence with hypergeometric tests, applying a repertoire-size bias correction to TCR pairs. In a later analysis, false discovery rates were estimated by permuting HLA or CMV assignments 20 times. In a later analysis, co-occurring TCRs were grouped using DBSCAN, and TCRdist sequence similarity was added for clustering within HLA-allele-positive subsets. For co-occurrence clustering, repertoires with fewer than 30,000 or more than 120,000 public chains were excluded, along with 4 to 6 repertoires with anomalous nucleotide sharing. What TCRdb holds here is the immuneACCESS table cut down to in-frame rearrangements. Part of the clones is not present; checked against another copy, under half of the missing clones reflect an unresolved V gene, and the others are unexplained. That table furnishes V, J and clone size, whereas the DNA furnished D and trimming. Present in this sample are some 200,000 clones, about two thirds of which were seen just once. Of the sample, about 2.8% is held by the ten largest clones.

In total, approximately 610 healthy bone marrow donors made up the cohort. At the time of sampling, all cohort members were nominally healthy, though unrecorded immune exposures were likely present. The donor was CMV seropositive and was included in the group of almost 300 seropositive cohort members. A peripheral blood sample was collected from each donor, and TCR beta sequencing was performed on peripheral blood mononuclear cells. Genomic DNA was extracted from the blood cell samples with the Qiagen DNeasy Blood Extraction Kit. Sequencing input: PBMCs. The sequence derives from a man aged 35-49 years in good health and CMV-seropositive. The V gene is TRBV27 and the J gene is TRBJ1-5; TRBD1 fits 9 bases in the junction. The CDR3 in this case is CASSRQGDSNQPQHF. DNA sequence: TGTGCCAGCAGTAGACAGGGGGATAGCAATCAGCCCCAGCATTTT.